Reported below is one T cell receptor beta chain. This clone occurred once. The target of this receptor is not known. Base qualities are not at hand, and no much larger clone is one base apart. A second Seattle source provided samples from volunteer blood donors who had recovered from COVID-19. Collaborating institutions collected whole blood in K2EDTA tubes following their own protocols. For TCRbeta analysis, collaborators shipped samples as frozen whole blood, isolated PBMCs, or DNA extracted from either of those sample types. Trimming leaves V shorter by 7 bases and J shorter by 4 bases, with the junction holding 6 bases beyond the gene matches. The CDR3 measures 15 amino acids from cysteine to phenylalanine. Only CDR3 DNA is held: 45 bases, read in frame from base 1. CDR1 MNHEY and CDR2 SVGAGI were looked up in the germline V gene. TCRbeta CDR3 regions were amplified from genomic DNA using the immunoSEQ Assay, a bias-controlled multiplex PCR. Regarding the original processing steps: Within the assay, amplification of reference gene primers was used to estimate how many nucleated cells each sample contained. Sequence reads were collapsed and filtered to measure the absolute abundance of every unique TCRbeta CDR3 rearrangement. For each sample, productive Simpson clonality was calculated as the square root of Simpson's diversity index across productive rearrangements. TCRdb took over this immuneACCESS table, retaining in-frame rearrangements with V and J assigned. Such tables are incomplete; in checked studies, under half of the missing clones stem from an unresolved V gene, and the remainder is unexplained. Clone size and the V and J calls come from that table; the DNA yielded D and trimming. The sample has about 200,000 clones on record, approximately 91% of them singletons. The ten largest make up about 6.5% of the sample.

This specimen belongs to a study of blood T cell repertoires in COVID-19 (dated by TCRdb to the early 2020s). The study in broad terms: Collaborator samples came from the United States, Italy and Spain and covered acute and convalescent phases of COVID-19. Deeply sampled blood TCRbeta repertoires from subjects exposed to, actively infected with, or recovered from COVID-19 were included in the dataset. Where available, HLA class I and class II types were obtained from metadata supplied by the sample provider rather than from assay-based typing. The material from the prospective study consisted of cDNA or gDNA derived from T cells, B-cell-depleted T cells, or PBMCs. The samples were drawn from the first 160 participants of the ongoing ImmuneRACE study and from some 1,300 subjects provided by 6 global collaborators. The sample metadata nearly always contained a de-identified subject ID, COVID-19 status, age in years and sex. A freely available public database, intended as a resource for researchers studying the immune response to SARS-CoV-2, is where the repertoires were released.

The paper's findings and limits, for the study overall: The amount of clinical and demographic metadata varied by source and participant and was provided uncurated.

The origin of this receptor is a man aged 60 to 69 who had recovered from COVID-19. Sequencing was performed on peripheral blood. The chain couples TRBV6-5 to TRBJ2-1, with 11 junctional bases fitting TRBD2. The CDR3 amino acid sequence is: CASTQWTSGYNEQFF. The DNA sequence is TGTGCCAGCACCCAGTGGACTAGCGGGTACAATGAGCAGTTCTTC.